These T cell receptor beta chains were read from a single sample in a study of CD8 T cells in Susac syndrome. TCRdb reanalysed the immunoSEQ multiplex PCR reads using MiXCR and keeps one entry per CDR3 protein. The sample contains 150,000 to 200,000 distinct CDR3 sequences, roughly 95% of which appear only once. The specimen was CD4+ T cells from PBMCs. These receptors all stem from a human donor with Susac syndrome. Each CDR3 is given with its conserved first and last residue. A D gene is named only where the DNA matches it firmly. Some rows have no size entry. The others give once, few or many, or a class for an expanded clone.

j_call v_call clone_size d_call cdr3_aa cdr3_nt
TRBJ2-3 TRBV30 . TRBD1 CASGQADTQYF TGTGCCTCGGGACAGGCAGATACGCAGTATTTT
TRBJ2-3 TRBV20-1 . TRBD2 CSAQTLAGDTDTQYF TGCAGTGCTCAAACGCTAGCGGGGGACACAGATACGCAGTATTTT
TRBJ2-5 TRBV25-1 . . CASSASLGMWGQETQYF TGTGCCAGCAGTGCTTCCCTAGGGATGTGGGGCCAAGAGACCCAGTACTTC
TRBJ2-1 TRBV7-9 . . CASSFLRGNEQFF TGTGCCAGCAGCTTTCTCAGGGGCAATGAGCAGTTCTTC
TRBJ2-3 TRBV7-9 . . CASSLTRQTDTQYF TGTGCCAGCAGCTTAACCAGACAGACAGATACGCAGTATTTT
TRBJ1-1 TRBV29-1 . . CSARGKWAFF TGCAGCGCCCGCGGGAAGTGGGCTTTCTTT
TRBJ1-1 TRBV5-1 . . CASSSDGLMNTEAFF TGCGCCAGCAGCTCGGACGGGTTGATGAACACTGAAGCTTTCTTT
TRBJ2-5 TRBV10-3 . . CAISELSGSQETQYF TGTGCCATCAGTGAGCTATCGGGCTCCCAAGAGACCCAGTACTTC
TRBJ1-5 TRBV12-3/TRBV12-4 few . CASSLAQGSNQPQHF TGTGCCAGCAGTTTAGCGCAGGGTAGCAATCAGCCCCAGCATTTT
TRBJ2-3 TRBV9 . . CASSVTTGPPTDTQYF TGTGCCAGCAGCGTAACCACAGGACCCCCCACAGATACGCAGTATTTT
TRBJ1-6 TRBV15 . . CATSSTPGAGSPLHF TGTGCCACCAGCAGCACACCAGGGGCTGGTTCACCCCTCCACTTT
TRBJ1-5 TRBV6-5 . . CASSSKQDNQPQHF TGTGCCAGCAGTTCTAAGCAGGACAATCAGCCCCAGCATTTT
TRBJ2-5 TRBV11-2 once . CASSLMLREETQYF TGTGCCAGCAGCTTAATGTTAAGGGAGGAGACCCAGTACTTC
TRBJ2-5 TRBV3-1 . . CASSHLGPQETQYF TGTGCCAGCAGCCACCTGGGACCGCAAGAGACCCAGTACTTC
TRBJ1-3 TRBV7-9 . . CASNQGTNTIYF TGTGCCAGCAACCAGGGGACAAACACCATATATTTT
TRBJ1-5 TRBV4-1 . . CASSQKGDQPQHF TGCGCCAGCAGCCAAAAGGGGGATCAGCCCCAGCATTTT
TRBJ2-3 TRBV11-2 . . CASSLSEDGLDTQYF TGTGCCAGCAGCTTGAGCGAGGACGGGTTAGATACGCAGTATTTT
TRBJ2-1 TRBV7-9 . . CASSSDSFSYNEQFF TGTGCCAGCAGCTCAGACTCTTTCTCCTACAATGAGCAGTTCTTC
TRBJ1-2 TRBV7-9 . TRBD1 CASSPGTDFDIYGYTF TGTGCCAGCAGCCCAGGGACAGATTTCGATATCTATGGCTACACCTTC
TRBJ2-3 TRBV3-1 . . CASSHRATDTQYF TGTGCCAGCAGCCACAGGGCCACAGATACGCAGTATTTT
TRBJ2-5 TRBV20-1 . TRBD2 CSASSAGGPGETQYF TGCAGTGCTAGTTCCGCGGGGGGGCCCGGAGAGACCCAGTACTTC
TRBJ1-2 TRBV6-2/TRBV6-3 . . CASSYSGQFYTF TGTGCCAGCAGTTACTCCGGACAGTTCTACACCTTC
TRBJ1-2 TRBV11-2 . . CASSYANYGYTF TGTGCCAGCAGCTACGCTAACTATGGCTACACCTTC
TRBJ2-3 TRBV28 . . CASHSTDTQYF TGTGCCAGCCATAGCACAGATACGCAGTATTTT
TRBJ2-5 TRBV20-1 . TRBD2 CSARGGAYETQYF TGCAGTGCTCGCGGGGGGGCCTATGAGACCCAGTACTTC
TRBJ2-1 TRBV20-1 . TRBD2 CSAYGPLAGGYNEQFF TGCAGTGCTTATGGGCCACTAGCGGGGGGTTACAATGAGCAGTTCTTC
TRBJ2-1 TRBV27 . . CASSSPLVGVKPVNEQFF TGTGCCAGCAGTTCCCCTCTAGTCGGTGTAAAACCGGTGAATGAGCAGTTCTTC
TRBJ2-1 TRBV28 few . CASSFLGEQFF TGTGCCAGCAGTTTTCTAGGTGAGCAGTTCTTC
TRBJ2-5 TRBV7-2 . TRBD2 CASSPSGSFGETQYF TGTGCCAGCAGCCCTAGCGGGAGTTTTGGAGAGACCCAGTACTTC
TRBJ2-7 TRBV20-1 . . CSAVGEGGYEQYF TGCAGTGCTGTAGGGGAGGGGGGTTACGAGCAGTACTTC
TRBJ2-5 TRBV7-2 . . CASSLVMISWETQYF TGTGCCAGCAGCTTAGTGATGATTAGCTGGGAGACCCAGTACTTC
TRBJ2-7 TRBV27 . TRBD2 CASSRGLAGVEQYF TGTGCCAGCAGTAGGGGACTAGCGGGAGTAGAGCAGTACTTC
TRBJ2-7 TRBV7-2 . . CASSSYRERYEQYF TGTGCCAGCAGCTCCTACAGGGAACGATACGAGCAGTACTTC
TRBJ1-1 TRBV5-4 . . CASSPLAGAQNTEAFF TGTGCCAGCAGCCCTTTAGCAGGGGCTCAGAACACTGAAGCTTTCTTT
TRBJ2-7 TRBV28 . TRBD2 CASSSPVGRVHEQYF TGTGCCAGCAGTTCCCCTGTCGGGAGGGTCCACGAGCAGTACTTC
TRBJ1-1 TRBV11-1 . . CASSLGSSNTEAFF TGTGCCAGCAGCTTAGGATCTTCGAACACTGAAGCTTTCTTT
TRBJ2-1 TRBV12-3/TRBV12-4 . . CASSLSGDNEQFF TGTGCCAGCAGTTTATCAGGGGATAATGAGCAGTTCTTC
TRBJ1-4 TRBV27 . TRBD1 CASSFDRARKLFF TGTGCCAGCAGTTTTGACAGGGCTCGAAAACTGTTTTTT
TRBJ1-6 TRBV20-1 . TRBD1 CSVDRGGNSPLHF TGCAGTGTTGACAGGGGGGGTAATTCACCCCTCCACTTT
TRBJ2-6 TRBV15 . . CATSRGASGANVLTF TGTGCCACCAGCAGAGGTGCCTCTGGGGCCAACGTCCTGACTTTC
TRBJ2-2 TRBV9 . . CASSVVPGTGELFF TGTGCCAGCAGCGTAGTGCCGGGGACCGGGGAGCTGTTTTTT
TRBJ2-7 TRBV30 . . CAWSSRLEQYF TGTGCCTGGAGCTCGAGACTTGAGCAGTACTTC
TRBJ2-5 TRBV2 . TRBD1 CASSEVSGGETQYF TGTGCCAGCAGTGAAGTCTCAGGGGGAGAGACCCAGTACTTC
TRBJ1-1 TRBV30 . . CAWSSEDTEAFF TGTGCCTGGAGTTCCGAGGACACTGAAGCTTTCTTT
TRBJ2-1 TRBV6-2/TRBV6-3 . TRBD2 CASRDPGRYNEQFF TGTGCCAGCAGGGATCCCGGGAGGTACAATGAGCAGTTCTTC